One and the same sample provided the 18 T cell receptor beta chains below, sequenced in a study of blood T cell repertoires in COVID-19. This table comes from immunoSEQ multiplex PCR, and its TCRdb copy is limited to in-frame clones, with some not included. This table has fewer than 65,000 clones, approximately 84% appearing once. The sequencing input was peripheral blood. These receptors came from a man between 60 and 75 years old with acute or convalescent COVID-19.

The V and J genes are TRBV9 and TRBJ2-7, with D maybe TRBD2 (6 bases). Germline values: CDR1 SGDLS, CDR2 YYNGEE. V was cut by 4 bases and J by 5 bases, with 28 bases left in between. The length of the CDR3 is 18 residues. The chain's CDR3 is CASSPQLALKHQRNEQYF. The DNA of the CDR3 is TGTGCCAGCAGCCCCCAACTAGCCCTCAAACATCAGCGGAACGAGCAGTACTTC.

This clone came up a few times. The sample carries other DNA sequences with the same CDR3. This chain joins TRBV18 and TRBJ1-3; D gene uncertain. The CDR3 runs to 14 residues. Germline CDR1 is KGHSH and CDR2 is LQKENI. Trimming took off 6 bases at V and 0 bases at J, with 9 bases between the two ends. The CDR3, as DNA: TGTGCCAGCTCCCCGGGAGGCTCTGGAAACACCATATATTTT. Translation: CASSPGGSGNTIYF.

J is TRBJ2-7 and V is TRBV7-6; D is unclear. CDR1 is SGHVS and CDR2 is FNYEAQ in the germline V gene. The CDR3 runs 13 residues. Trimming removed 2 bases at V and 4 bases at J, with 9 bases between. CDR3 sequence (DNA): TGTGCCAGCAGCTTAACTTTATATTACGAGCAGTACTTC. Translated, it gives CASSLTLYYEQYF.

The V and J genes are TRBV7-8 and TRBJ2-3; perhaps TRBD2 as D (6 bases). CDR1 SGHVS and CDR2 FQNEAQ come from the germline V gene. Trimming shortened V by 1 base and J by 1 base, and 15 bases separated the two germline ends. The CDR3 loop spans 17 amino acids. The CDR3 DNA reads TGTGCCAGCAGCTTAGGGGGGGTTGACATACGCACAGATACGCAGTATTTT. Translating gives CASSLGGVDIRTDTQYF.

This clone appeared once. The J gene is TRBJ2-3, the V gene TRBV28; D ambiguous. The V gene's germline CDR1 is MDHEN and CDR2 SYDVKM. V gave up 6 bases and J gave up 6 bases, with 16 bases separating them. The CDR3 is 14 amino acids. In DNA form, the CDR3 reads TGTGCCAGCAGGTCACTACTGCCGATGGATACGCAGTATTTT. Its protein is CASRSLLPMDTQYF.

The chain couples TRBV19 to TRBJ1-6, with no clear D. The germline gives CDR1 LNHDA, CDR2 SQIVND (reference sequence). The CDR3 covers 13 residues. V shed 6 bases and J shed 3 bases, with 6 bases lying between them. The CDR3: CASSTSYNSPLHF. CDR3 DNA sequence: TGTGCCAGTAGCACGAGCTATAATTCACCCCTCCACTTT.

The chain has TRBV18 and TRBJ1-3, with unresolved D. V lost 3 bases to trimming and J lost 0 bases, with 12 bases between them. CDR1 is KGHSH, CDR2 LQKENI, per germline. The CDR3 is made up of 16 amino acids. Written as DNA, the CDR3 is TGTGCCAGCTCACCGACGGGTGAAAGCTCTGGAAACACCATATATTTT. Amino acid sequence: CASSPTGESSGNTIYF.

In this sample, this clone turned up a few times. This chain connects TRBV5-1 to TRBJ1-6; the D gene is possibly TRBD1 (6 bases). V lost 1 base to trimming and J lost 7 bases, with 12 bases between them. The CDR3 extends over 15 amino acids. CDR1 SGHRS and CDR2 YFSETQ come from the germline V gene. CDR3 protein: CASSLLGQGNSPLHF. The CDR3 DNA reads as TGCGCCAGCAGCTTGTTAGGCCAGGGGAATTCACCCCTCCACTTT.

The rearrangement links TRBV6-5 to TRBJ1-2; tentatively, D is TRBD1 (6 bases). Per germline, CDR1 MNHEY and CDR2 SVGAGI. This CDR3 is built from 13 residues. Trimming pared 4 bases from V and 3 bases from J, leaving 9 bases between. CDR3 DNA sequence: TGTGCCAGCAGTTTAACAGGGTACTATGGCTACACCTTC. Translated, it gives CASSLTGYYGYTF.

The gene calls are TRBV4-1 and TRBJ1-2; the match to TRBD1 covers 8 bases. CDR1 MGHRA and CDR2 YSYEKL come from the germline V gene. Unmatched junction bases numbered 11, after V lost 7 bases and J lost 4 bases. CDR3 length: 15 amino acids. DNA of the CDR3: TGCGCCAGCACCGTGGACAGGGTTTCCCTCTATGGCTACACCTTC. This encodes CASTVDRVSLYGYTF.

This chain uses TRBV10-3 with TRBJ2-1; 9 positions agree with TRBD2. From germline, CDR1 is ENHRY and CDR2 SYGVKD. The CDR3 loop spans 15 amino acids. The V gene end was trimmed by 2 bases and the J gene end by 2 bases; junction bases not matched to a gene: 1. The CDR3: CAISEGGGAYNEQFF. Here the CDR3 DNA reads TGTGCCATCAGTGAGGGCGGGGGGGCCTACAATGAGCAGTTCTTC.

The chain is built from TRBV6-5 and TRBJ1-5; no firm D call. CDR1 is MNHEY, CDR2 SVGAGI, per germline. The CDR3 covers 12 residues. V dropped 4 bases and J dropped 6 bases, with 7 bases sitting between them. The CDR3 here is CASSSPGQPQHF. In DNA, the CDR3 is TGTGCCAGCAGTTCGCCGGGTCAGCCCCAGCATTTT.

The chain uses TRBV18 and TRBJ2-2, with D tentatively TRBD2 (5 bases). CDR3 length: 16 residues. CDR1 and CDR2 from the germline V gene are KGHSH and LQKENI. V lost 1 base and J lost 0, with 9 bases in between. The CDR3 spells CASSPRVATNTGELFF. In DNA form, the CDR3 reads TGTGCCAGCTCACCACGGGTAGCGACGAACACCGGGGAGCTGTTTTTT.

The V gene is TRBV5-6, the J gene TRBJ1-6; the D gene is possibly TRBD1 (6 bases). Germline V gene data show CDR1 as SGHDT and CDR2 as YYEEEE. The CDR3 spans 15 residues. V was pared by 1 base and J by 6 bases, with 11 bases between. The CDR3 here is CASSLQQGFNSPLHF. The CDR3 region has the DNA TGTGCCAGCAGCTTGCAACAGGGTTTTAATTCACCCCTCCACTTT.

J is TRBJ2-3 and V is TRBV4-1; TRBD2 might be the D (5 bases). The CDR3 has 16 residues. V lost 1 base and J 0 bases, leaving 11 bases between the germline ends. In germline, CDR1 is MGHRA, CDR2 YSYEKL. The CDR3 is CASSQGRFDSTDTQYF. CDR3 nucleotide sequence: TGCGCCAGCAGCCAAGGGAGGTTCGACAGCACAGATACGCAGTATTTT.

The J gene is TRBJ1-5, the V gene TRBV7-8; TRBD1 agrees at 8 bases. The CDR3 has 17 amino acids. Trimming removed 5 bases from V and 1 base from J; junction bases left unmatched: 10. Germline CDR1 is SGHVS and CDR2 is FQNEAQ. The CDR3 DNA is TGTGCCAGCAGCCCCGTTAGGACAGGGTTGAGCAATCAGCCCCAGCATTTT. It codes for CASSPVRTGLSNQPQHF.

In its sample, this clone was seen a few times. The chain has TRBV10-3 and TRBJ2-3; D is unresolved. V lost 6 bases, J lost 0 bases, and 4 bases lay in between. CDR3 length: 12 amino acids. The V gene's germline CDR1 is ENHRY and CDR2 SYGVKD. CDR3 coding DNA: TGTGCCATCAGACAGAGCACAGATACGCAGTATTTT. Protein: CAIRQSTDTQYF.

This sequence joins TRBV5-1 and TRBJ1-2, with D tentatively TRBD1 (6 bases). V gave up 0 bases and J gave up 4 bases, with 13 bases separating them. Germline CDR1 reads SGHRS; CDR2 reads YFSETQ. The CDR3 is made up of 15 amino acids. The CDR3 DNA reads as TGCGCCAGCAGCTTGGCCCAGGGGAAGTTCTATGGCTACACCTTC. Its protein is CASSLAQGKFYGYTF. The full variable domain, completed using reference TRBV5-1 and TRBJ1-2, is KAGVTQTPRYLIKTRGQQVTLSCSPISGHRSVSWYQQTPGQGLQFLFEYFSETQRNKGNFPGRFSGRQFSNSRSEMNVSTLELGDSALYLCASSLAQGKFYGYTFGSGTRLTVV.